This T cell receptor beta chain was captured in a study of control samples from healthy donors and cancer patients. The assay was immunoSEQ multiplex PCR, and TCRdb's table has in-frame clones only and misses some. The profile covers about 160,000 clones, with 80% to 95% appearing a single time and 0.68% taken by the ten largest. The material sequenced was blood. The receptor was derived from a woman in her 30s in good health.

The CDR3 DNA sequence: TGTGCCAGCAGTTCAGGACAGGATTCCTACGAGCAGTACTTC. This encodes CASSSGQDSYEQYF. The chain recombines TRBV28 with TRBJ2-7, with 7 nucleotides matching TRBD1. Germline trimming cut 4 bases from V and 1 base from J; bases unmatched to any gene: 4. In germline, CDR1 is MDHEN, CDR2 SYDVKM. The CDR3 is 14 amino acids. The variable domain in full, completed from reference TRBV28 and TRBJ2-7, reads DVKVTQSSRYLVKRTGEKVFLECVQDMDHENMFWYRQDPGLGLRLIYFSYDVKMKEKGDIPEGYSVSREKKERFSLILESASTNQTSMYLCASSSGQDSYEQYFGPGTRLTVT.